The rows below give T cell receptor beta chains drawn from one sample of a study of T cell changes during pregnancy in multiple sclerosis. Here immunoSEQ multiplex PCR was the method, and the copy in TCRdb shows in-frame clones only, minus some. Seen here are under 30,000 clones, 75% to 90% observed once, and the top ten hold about 1.1%. Sequencing was performed on CD4+ T cells from peripheral blood mononuclear cells, taken in the first trimester of pregnancy. All receptors derive from a female donor in good health, enrolled as a control in a pregnancy study. CDR3s include the opening cysteine and the closing phenylalanine or tryptophan. A D gene is named only where the DNA matches it firmly. A row's size may be missing; if present it is once, few, many or a size class.

abundance	v_gene	j_gene	d_gene	CDR3nt	CDR3aa
few	TRBV19	TRBJ1-4	.	TGTGCCAGTAGTATCGTCGGAACTAATGAAAAACTGTTTTTT	CASSIVGTNEKLFF
.	TRBV10-2	TRBJ2-7	.	TGCGCCAGCAGTGAGCGGCGGAGCGAGCAGTACTTC	CASSERRSEQYF
.	TRBV6-5	TRBJ2-1	TRBD2	TGTGCCAGCTCACATTCCGGGACTAGCAGTAGTGAGCAGTTCTTC	CASSHSGTSSSEQFF
few	TRBV10-3	TRBJ1-5	.	TGTGCCATCAGTGAGTCACAGGTTCAGCCCCAGCATTTT	CAISESQVQPQHF
.	TRBV7-9	TRBJ2-2	.	TGTGCCAGCAGTTTCAAGAACACCGGGGAGCTGTTTTTT	CASSFKNTGELFF
.	TRBV5-5	TRBJ1-2	TRBD1	TGTGCCAGCAGCTCCTTTAGACAGGGAACCTATGGCTACACCTTC	CASSSFRQGTYGYTF
.	TRBV2	TRBJ2-1	.	TGTGCCAGTAAGCTAGTGCTTTGGGATGAGCAGTTCTTC	CASKLVLWDEQFF
.	TRBV27	TRBJ1-6	.	TGTGCCAGCAGGGGTTTTGAAACAGGCAGCTCCTATAATTCACCCCTCCACTTT	CASRGFETGSSYNSPLHF
.	TRBV11-1	TRBJ1-2	.	TGTGCCAGCAGCTCGAACAGGGAAGGTGACTATGGCTACACCTTC	CASSSNREGDYGYTF
.	TRBV9	TRBJ1-2	.	TGTGCCAGCAGCGTAGGTAGGGGCACCTATGGCTACACCTTC	CASSVGRGTYGYTF
once	TRBV7-6	TRBJ1-6	.	TGTGCCAGCAGCTTAGTAAAGAAAGTCGGGGATTCACCCCTCCACTTT	CASSLVKKVGDSPLHF
.	TRBV9	TRBJ2-7	TRBD2	TGTGCCAGCAGCGCACTAGCGGGCTCCTACGAGCAGTACTTC	CASSALAGSYEQYF
few	TRBV6-5	TRBJ2-1	.	TGTGCCAGCAGTAATAGACAGTACAATGAGCAGTTCTTC	CASSNRQYNEQFF
.	TRBV18	TRBJ1-4	TRBD1	TGTGCCAGCTCACCAACAACGGGACAGGGGGTTGCAACTAATGAAAAACTGTTTTTT	CASSPTTGQGVATNEKLFF
once	TRBV7-2	TRBJ2-7	.	TGTGCCAGCAGTCAAGCCGAGGTGGAGCAGTACTTC	CASSQAEVEQYF
.	TRBV18	TRBJ2-7	.	TGTGCCAGCTCACCAGATCAGGGATCCCCGGACGAGCAGTACTTC	CASSPDQGSPDEQYF
once	TRBV5-1	TRBJ1-2	.	TGCGCCAGCAGTTCGGTGGGGGGAGTTAACTATGGCTACACCTTC	CASSSVGGVNYGYTF
once	TRBV9	TRBJ2-7	TRBD2	TGTGCCAGCAGCGCGGGAACGACTAGCGGGGCCTACGAGCAGTACTTC	CASSAGTTSGAYEQYF
.	TRBV4-2	TRBJ1-2	.	TGTGCCAGCAGCCAAGAAGTCGCTGACGACGCGGGCTATGGCTACACCTTC	CASSQEVADDAGYGYTF
.	TRBV11-3	TRBJ2-5	.	TGTGCCAGCAGCTCCTATGGGCTAGCACGAACCCAGTACTTC	CASSSYGLARTQYF
.	TRBV4-2	TRBJ2-7	TRBD2	TGTGCCAGCAGCCGAACTAGCGGGAGGTCCTACGAGCAGTACTTC	CASSRTSGRSYEQYF
.	TRBV9	TRBJ2-2	.	TGTGCCAGCAGCGTGGGGGCTGACCCCAGAACCGGGGAGCTGTTTTTT	CASSVGADPRTGELFF
once	TRBV4-2	TRBJ1-2	.	TGTGCCAGCAGCCAAGATGAGCAATACTATGGCTACACCTTC	CASSQDEQYYGYTF
once	TRBV7-9	TRBJ2-7	TRBD2	TGTGCCAGCAGCGCAGCTCTCGGGACTAGCGGGAGGTCGTACGAGCAGTACTTC	CASSAALGTSGRSYEQYF
.	TRBV2	TRBJ2-5	.	TGTGCCACCAAGGGGGGGAGTGTACGGCAAGAGACCCAGTACTTC	CATKGGSVRQETQYF
once	TRBV10-1	TRBJ1-1	.	TGCGCCAGCAGTGAGGGCCAAACCAACACTGAAGCTTTCTTT	CASSEGQTNTEAFF
few	TRBV6-1	TRBJ2-2	.	TGTGCCACCCTTTCCAGAAACACCGGGGAGCTGTTTTTT	CATLSRNTGELFF
.	TRBV2	TRBJ2-7	TRBD1	TGTGCCAGCAGGGAGAAGGGACAGGGGGTCATCGACGAGCAGTACTTC	CASREKGQGVIDEQYF
.	TRBV19	TRBJ1-1	.	TGTGCCAGTACCTTGATGGGGGGGCACGGCACTGAAGCTTTCTTT	CASTLMGGHGTEAFF
.	TRBV9	TRBJ1-3	.	TGTGCCAGCAGCGTCCGAACTACACTCAGCTCTGGAAACACCATATATTTT	CASSVRTTLSSGNTIYF
.	TRBV9	TRBJ1-1	.	TGTGCCAGCAGCGTAGGGGGAAGGTACAGGGCGGACACTGAAGCTTTCTTT	CASSVGGRYRADTEAFF
.	TRBV30	TRBJ1-5	.	TGTGCCTTCGTTTCCGGGAGAGGGGGCAATCAGCCCCAGCATTTT	CAFVSGRGGNQPQHF